Below, 26 T cell receptor beta chains from the same sample are listed, as sequenced in a study of T cells in Graves' hyperthyroidism and ophthalmopathy. The source material, RNA transcripts, was used to amplify TCR beta CDR3 regions. TCR CDR3 underwent first-round RT-PCR with the HTBI primer set. TCRdb reanalysed the multiplex PCR reads using MiXCR and keeps one entry per CDR3 protein. The table records 690,000 or so distinct CDR3 sequences, 18% of them present only once. The sequencing sample was made of blood. These receptors all come from a woman aged 45-60 years with Graves' hyperthyroidism that later progressed to Graves' ophthalmopathy.

The CDR3 is CASSESPGGAYNEQFF. The CDR3 nucleotides are TGTGCCAGCAGTGAATCGCCGGGGGGGGCCTACAATGAGCAGTTCTTC. V and J are TRBV6-1 and TRBJ2-1, with 8 nucleotides matching TRBD2. Trimming cost V 2 bases and J 2 bases; bases outside gene matches: 5. CDR1 and CDR2 from the germline V gene are MNHNS and SASEGT. The CDR3 is 16 amino acids.

Remarks on this clonotype: A much larger clone differs from this one at a single base, so this may be a read error. J is TRBJ1-1 and V is TRBV11-3; maybe TRBD1 (6 bases). CDR1 is SGHNT, CDR2 YENEEA, per germline. The CDR3 has 16 residues. The CDR3 DNA is TGTGCCAGCAGCCCGGGTCAGGGGATGCCGAACACTGAAGTTTTCTTT. This encodes CASSPGQGMPNTEVFF.

The rearrangement uses TRBV4-2 and TRBJ2-3; 7 nucleotides match TRBD2. This CDR3 spans 17 amino acids. Germline V gene data show CDR1 as LGHNA and CDR2 as YNFKEQ. V shed 1 base and J 0 bases; nucleotides not matched to a gene: 7. DNA for the CDR3: TGTGCCAGCAGCCAAGCGGGCGGGGGAGCGAGCACAGATACGCAGTATTTT. This gives the protein CASSQAGGGASTDTQYF.

Many counts were recorded for this clonotype. The CDR3: CASSLYGGDTEAFF. CDR3 nucleotides: TGTGCCAGCAGCTTATACGGGGGAGACACTGAAGCTTTCTTT. The gene calls are TRBV11-2 and TRBJ1-1, with a possible D match to TRBD1 (5 bases). CDR3 length equals 14 residues. V dropped 2 bases and J dropped 3 bases, with 10 bases sitting between them. Germline V gene lookup returns CDR1 SGHAT and CDR2 FQNNGV. Full variable domain (missing parts from reference TRBV11-2 and TRBJ1-1): EAGVAQSPRYKIIEKRQSVAFWCNPISGHATLYWYQQILGQGPKLLIQFQNNGVVDDSQLPKDRFSAERLKGVDSTLKIQPAKLEDSAVYLCASSLYGGDTEAFFGQGTRLTVV.

The gene calls are TRBV6-5 and TRBJ2-7, with D perhaps assigned TRBD1 or TRBD2 (6 bases each). The germline V gene encodes CDR1 MNHEY and CDR2 SVGAGI. Trimming removed 2 bases from V and 2 bases from J, with 10 bases in between. The CDR3 is 14 amino acids. The CDR3 nucleotides are TGTGCCAGCAGTTACGGGGGGCCCCCCTACGAGCAGTACTTC. The encoded protein is CASSYGGPPYEQYF.

This clonotype was detected only a few times. The chain carries TRBV20-1 and TRBJ1-6, with TRBD1 matching over 7 bases. Per germline, CDR1 DFQATT and CDR2 SNEGSKA (reference sequence). Trimming at V came to 6 bases and at J to 4 bases, leaving 12 bases not matched to a gene. This CDR3 region has 16 residues. The CDR3 loop is CSARGYQGGYNSPLHF. The CDR3, as DNA: TGCAGTGCACGCGGTTACCAGGGGGGATATAATTCACCCCTCCACTTT.

This clonotype was observed many times. This rearrangement joins TRBV5-1 to TRBJ2-7; TRBD2 matches at 11 bases. The CDR3 has 16 amino acids. Germline CDR1 and CDR2: SGHRS and YFSETQ. V was clipped by 0 bases and J by 0 bases; unmatched bases: 2. Here the CDR3 DNA reads TGCGCCAGCAGCTTGGGACTAGCGGGGAGCTCCTACGAGCAGTACTTC. This sequence encodes CASSLGLAGSSYEQYF. The whole variable domain, filled in from reference TRBV5-1 and TRBJ2-7, reads KAGVTQTPRYLIKTRGQQVTLSCSPISGHRSVSWYQQTPGQGLQFLFEYFSETQRNKGNFPGRFSGRQFSNSRSEMNVSTLELGDSALYLCASSLGLAGSSYEQYFGPGTRLTVT.

The table lists this clonotype with a few counts. V and J are TRBV10-3 and TRBJ1-2; TRBD1 agrees at 7 bases. The J segment lost 2 bases and the V segment lost 0 bases, leaving 12 bases of the junction unmatched. Germline assignment: CDR1 ENHRY and CDR2 SYGVKD. This CDR3 contains 18 residues. In DNA form, the CDR3 reads TGTGCCATCAGTGAGTCGGTAGGGGGCGAGTTGGGCAACTATGGCTACACCTTC. Protein sequence: CAISESVGGELGNYGYTF.

In this sample, this clonotype turned up a few times. The chain links TRBV7-8 to TRBJ2-5; 7 bases line up with TRBD2. This CDR3 is built from 15 residues. Trimming at V came to 2 bases and at J to 5 bases, leaving 8 bases not matched to a gene. CDR1 is SGHVS, CDR2 FQNEAQ, per germline. The CDR3 DNA is TGTGCCAGCAGCTTAAGTAGGGACGGGGGGGAGACCCAGTACTTC. This codes for CASSLSRDGGETQYF.

This clonotype appeared many times. This chain joins TRBV12-3 or TRBV12-4 and TRBJ1-6; the D is unclear. V lost 4 bases and J lost 6, with 19 bases in between. CDR3 length equals 17 residues. The CDR3 loop reads CASSYLGPGVGNSPLHF. CDR3 bases: TGTGCCAGCAGTTACCTCGGCCCAGGAGTGGGTAATTCACCCCTCCACTTT.

This clonotype has a count of ten or more. The V and J genes are TRBV12-3 or TRBV12-4 and TRBJ2-5, with 12 positions matching TRBD2. After removal of 1 base from V and 2 bases from J, the junction contained 5 bases not matched to a gene. The CDR3 consists of 17 residues. The chain's CDR3 is CASSLVTSGGLQETQYF. DNA of the CDR3: TGTGCCAGCAGTTTAGTGACTAGCGGGGGATTACAAGAGACCCAGTACTTC.

At least ten counts were recorded for this clonotype. The chain couples TRBV2 to TRBJ2-2; D is undetermined. V was clipped by 5 bases and J by 3 bases, with 4 bases between them. Germline CDR1 reads SNHLY; CDR2 reads FYNNEI. This CDR3 comprises 12 residues. The CDR3 coding sequence is TGTGCCAGCAGTACGTACACCGGGGAGCTGTTTTTT. Encoded protein: CASSTYTGELFF. The full variable domain, completed using reference TRBV2 and TRBJ2-2, is EPEVTQTPSHQVTQMGQEVILRCVPISNHLYFYWYRQILGQKVEFLVSFYNNEISEKSEIFDDQFSVERPDGSNFTLKIRSTKLEDSAMYFCASSTYTGELFFGEGSRLTVL.

This clonotype was counted a few times. V usage is TRBV4-1 and J usage is TRBJ2-3, with D hard to call. V lost 2 bases to trimming and J lost 6 bases, with 6 bases between them. This CDR3 has 12 residues. Looked up from germline, CDR1 is MGHRA and CDR2 is YSYEKL. In DNA, the CDR3 is TGCGCCAGCAGCCAAACAGCGGATACGCAGTATTTT. It specifies CASSQTADTQYF.

This clonotype has a handful of counts. The CDR3, as DNA: TGTGCCAGCTCACCATCGGCAGGATTTCGAAACACCATATATTTT. Translated, it gives CASSPSAGFRNTIYF. The genes are TRBV18 and TRBJ1-3; unclear D gene. The germline V gene has CDR1 KGHSH and CDR2 LQKENI. V lost 2 bases and J lost 5, with 13 bases in between. The CDR3 contains 15 residues. The complete variable domain, with remaining parts taken from reference TRBV18 and TRBJ1-3, reads NAGVMQNPRHLVRRRGQEARLRCSPMKGHSHVYWYRQLPEEGLKFMVYLQKENIIDESGMPKERFSAEFPKEGPSILRIQQVVRGDSAAYFCASSPSAGFRNTIYFGEGSWLTVV.

This clonotype was counted many times. This chain links TRBV10-3 with TRBJ1-1; D unresolved. V was trimmed by 6 bases and J by 1 base, leaving 9 bases between them. This CDR3 has 13 amino acids. Germline lookup yields CDR1 ENHRY and CDR2 SYGVKD. In nucleotides, the CDR3 is TGTGCCATCAGCACCAAGGGGAACACTGAAGCTTTCTTT. This sequence encodes CAISTKGNTEAFF.

This clonotype has only a few counts. This sequence joins TRBV10-3 and TRBJ1-5, with D perhaps TRBD1 (5 bases). The CDR3 extends over 16 amino acids. V was pared by 2 bases and J by 7 bases, with 18 bases between. Germline-derived CDR1 and CDR2 are ENHRY and SYGVKD. Here the CDR3 DNA reads TGTGCCATCAGTGAGATGCCCGCAGGGATATCACAGCCCCAGCATTTT. As protein: CAISEMPAGISQPQHF.

This clonotype showed up many times. V and J are TRBV12-3 or TRBV12-4 and TRBJ2-3, with 9 nucleotides matching TRBD2. Trimming took 3 bases from V and 3 from J; bases not matched to a gene: 4. CDR3 length: 15 residues. The CDR3 bases are TGTGCCAGCAGTTTTTTAACTAGCGGGACAGATACGCAGTATTTT. This codes for CASSFLTSGTDTQYF.

This clonotype occurred many times. This chain links TRBV3-1 with TRBJ2-5; the match to TRBD2 covers 14 bases. CDR3 length equals 14 residues. In germline, CDR1 is LGHDT, CDR2 YNNKEL (reference sequence). V lost 5 bases, J lost 9 bases, and 5 bases stayed unmatched. The CDR3 sequence is CASSGLAGGEAQYF. The CDR3 coding sequence is TGTGCCAGCAGCGGACTAGCGGGGGGTGAGGCCCAGTACTTC.

The chain joins TRBV6-1 to TRBJ2-3, with D perhaps given as TRBD1 or TRBD2 (5 bases each). CDR3 size: 15 residues. Germline V gives CDR1 MNHNS, CDR2 SASEGT. Trimming pared 5 bases from V and 4 bases from J, leaving 16 bases between. Here the CDR3 reads CASSTRDREPDTQYF. CDR3 sequence (DNA): TGTGCCAGCAGTACCAGGGACCGCGAACCAGATACGCAGTATTTT.

The sample holds many counts of this clonotype. The rearrangement joins TRBV20-1 to TRBJ2-5, with 8 nucleotides matching TRBD1. Trimming took 4 bases from V and 2 from J; bases not matched to a gene: 6. The CDR3 is 14 amino acids. Germline V gives CDR1 DFQATT, CDR2 SNEGSKA (reference sequence). CDR3 residues: CSATRQGFQETQYF. CDR3 in DNA: TGCAGTGCTACTAGACAGGGGTTTCAAGAGACCCAGTACTTC.

V and J are TRBV5-1 and TRBJ1-4; no clear D. Deletions cut 7 bases from V and 0 bases from J, with 10 bases between. The CDR3 consists of 14 residues. Per germline, CDR1 SGHRS and CDR2 YFSETQ. Written as DNA, the CDR3 is TGCGCCAGCCGTTATCAGACAACTAATGAAAAACTGTTTTTT. Its protein product is CASRYQTTNEKLFF.

The chain has TRBV9 and TRBJ2-2; 7 bases are a match to TRBD2. CDR1 and CDR2 (germline): SGDLS, YYNGEE. The CDR3 is 16 residues long. Trimming cost V 0 bases and J 4 bases; bases outside gene matches: 6. CDR3 sequence reads: CASSVDPGGLTGELFF. CDR3 DNA: TGTGCCAGCAGCGTAGATCCGGGGGGACTCACCGGGGAGCTGTTTTTT.

This clonotype was detected only a few times. CDR3 in amino acids: CASSVDLHHGAFF. DNA for the CDR3: TGTGCCAGCAGCGTAGATCTCCACCATGGGGCTTTCTTT. The chain carries TRBV9 and TRBJ1-1, with D uncertain. The CDR3 is made up of 13 amino acids. Germline CDR1 SGDLS, CDR2 YYNGEE. Trimming pared 0 bases from V and 11 bases from J, leaving 14 bases between.

V gene TRBV2 combines with J gene TRBJ1-6, with 7 nucleotides matching TRBD1. Germline CDR1 SNHLY, CDR2 FYNNEI. V was pared by 5 bases and J by 7 bases, with 8 bases of the junction left unmatched. The CDR3 is 15 residues long. The CDR3 sequence: CASSRTDRRNSPLHF. DNA of the CDR3: TGTGCCAGCAGTCGTACGGACAGGAGAAATTCACCCCTCCACTTT.

This clonotype was counted ten times or more. The J gene is TRBJ2-1, the V gene TRBV3-1; the D gene is possibly TRBD1 (6 bases). With 2 bases removed from V and 6 bases from J, the gap between germline ends came to 11 bases. The CDR3 is made up of 14 amino acids. Germline-derived CDR1 and CDR2 are LGHDT and YNNKEL (reference sequence). The CDR3 DNA reads TGTGCCAGCAGCCAAACAGGGTTCGGCAATGAGCAGTTCTTC. Translated, it gives CASSQTGFGNEQFF.

This sequence joins TRBV9 and TRBJ1-4; possibly TRBD1 for D (5 bases). Trimming removed 3 bases at V and 6 bases at J, with 15 bases between. The CDR3 is 15 residues long. Germline V CDR1 and CDR2: SGDLS, YYNGEE. CDR3 nucleotide sequence: TGTGCCAGCAGCGCCGCAACAGGTCTAGATGAAAAACTGTTTTTT. Translation gives CASSAATGLDEKLFF.